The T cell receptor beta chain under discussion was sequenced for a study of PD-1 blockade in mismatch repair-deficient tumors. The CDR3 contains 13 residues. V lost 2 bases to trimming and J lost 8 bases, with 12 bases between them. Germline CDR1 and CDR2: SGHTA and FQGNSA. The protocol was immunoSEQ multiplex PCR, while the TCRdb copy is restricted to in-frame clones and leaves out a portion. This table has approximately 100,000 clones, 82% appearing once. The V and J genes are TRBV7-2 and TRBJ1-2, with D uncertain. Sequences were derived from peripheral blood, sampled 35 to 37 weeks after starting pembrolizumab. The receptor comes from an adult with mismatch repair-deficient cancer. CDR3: CASSLSEVRGYTF. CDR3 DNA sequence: TGTGCCAGCAGCTTAAGCGAAGTTCGCGGCTACACCTTC. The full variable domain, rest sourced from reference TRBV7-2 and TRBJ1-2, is GAGVSQSPSNKVTEKGKDVELRCDPISGHTALYWYRQSLGQGLEFLIYFQGNSAPDKSGLPSDRFSAERTGGSVSTLTIQRTQQEDSAVYLCASSLSEVRGYTFGSGTRLTVV.